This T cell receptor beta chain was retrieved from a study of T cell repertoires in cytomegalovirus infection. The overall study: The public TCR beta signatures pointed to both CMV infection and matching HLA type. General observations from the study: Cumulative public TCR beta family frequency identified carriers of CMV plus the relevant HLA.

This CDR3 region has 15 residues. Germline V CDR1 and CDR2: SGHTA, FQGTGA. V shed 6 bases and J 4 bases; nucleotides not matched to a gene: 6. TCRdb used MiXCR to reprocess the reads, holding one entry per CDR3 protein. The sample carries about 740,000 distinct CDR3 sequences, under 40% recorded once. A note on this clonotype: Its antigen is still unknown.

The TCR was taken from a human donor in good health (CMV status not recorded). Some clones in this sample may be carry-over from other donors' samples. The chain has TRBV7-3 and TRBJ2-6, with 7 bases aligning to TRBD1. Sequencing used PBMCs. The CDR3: CASRHTGAGANVLTF. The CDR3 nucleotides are TGTGCCAGCAGACACACAGGGGCCGGGGCCAACGTCCTGACTTTC.